These 26 T cell receptor beta chains came from one sample sequenced in a study of cytomegalovirus exposure and HLA in healthy donors. Both 60 Vbeta primers and 13 Jbeta primers went into the PCR. Produced via immunoSEQ multiplex PCR; TCRdb's table is partial and in-frame only. The sample totals about 160,000 clones. Source material: PBMCs. Receptors were obtained from a young man in good health and CMV-seronegative.

Comment on this clone: Germline is not matched at one junction end, which may reflect a read error. V usage is TRBV7-8 and J usage is TRBJ1-1; maybe TRBD1 (6 bases). This CDR3 region has 14 residues. Germline assignment: CDR1 SGHVS and CDR2 FQNEAQ. The CDR3 DNA reads as TGTGCCAGCAGCGTCCCCCAGGGGAACCCTGAAGCTTTCTTT. This sequence encodes CASSVPQGNPEAFF.

The chain is built from TRBV5-4 and TRBJ2-7; TRBD1 agrees at 7 bases. Germline V gene data show CDR1 as SGHNT and CDR2 as YYREEE (reference sequence). The CDR3 is made up of 15 amino acids. J gave up 2 bases and V 3 bases, and 8 bases lay outside the gene matches. This CDR3 is CASSYGQALPYEQYF. The CDR3 coding sequence is TGTGCCAGCAGCTACGGACAGGCTCTACCCTACGAGCAGTACTTC.

This chain connects TRBV29-1 to TRBJ2-3; TRBD2 aligns across 9 bases. V shed 5 bases, J shed 1 base, and the junction held 7 bases outside the gene matches. The CDR3 has 15 amino acids. CDR1 and CDR2 from the germline V gene are SQVTM and ANQGSEA. CDR3 amino acids: CSVRGLAGRTDTQYF. The DNA of the CDR3 is TGCAGCGTTAGAGGGCTAGCGGGGCGCACAGATACGCAGTATTTT.

V usage is TRBV4-2 and J usage is TRBJ1-5; TRBD1 aligns across 7 bases. The CDR3 is 15 residues long. CDR1 and CDR2 from the germline V gene are LGHNA and YNFKEQ. V shed 0 bases, J shed 6 bases, and the junction held 5 bases outside the gene matches. DNA of the CDR3: TGTGCCAGCAGCCAAGATGAAGGGGGCGGTCAGCCCCAGCATTTT. Translated, it gives CASSQDEGGGQPQHF.

The chain employs TRBV13 and TRBJ2-7, with TRBD2 identical over 12 bases. This CDR3 is built from 15 residues. The ends lost 0 bases at V and 7 bases at J; junction bases unmatched: 4. Germline V gene data show CDR1 as PRHDT and CDR2 as FYEKMQ (reference sequence). CDR3 residues: CASSLGGLAGKEQYF. For the CDR3, the DNA is TGTGCCAGCAGCTTAGGAGGACTAGCGGGAAAAGAGCAGTACTTC.

V and J are TRBV4-2 and TRBJ2-1; 12 nucleotides line up with TRBD2. This CDR3 is built from 16 residues. Germline CDR1 LGHNA, CDR2 YNFKEQ. J gave up 3 bases and V 1 base, and 1 base lay outside the gene matches. CDR3 sequence reads: CASSQGLAGDYNEQFF. CDR3 sequence (DNA): TGTGCCAGCAGCCAAGGACTAGCGGGAGACTACAATGAGCAGTTCTTC.

This chain links TRBV6-6 with TRBJ1-1; D is unresolved. In germline, CDR1 is MNHNY, CDR2 SVGAGI (reference sequence). The V and J ends lost 8 bases and 10 bases respectively, with 14 bases between them. The CDR3 runs 11 residues. In DNA form, the CDR3 reads TGTGCCAGCTCCCCCGGGTTTGGAGCTTTCTTT. Amino acids: CASSPGFGAFF.

This chain uses TRBV5-1 with TRBJ1-2, with TRBD1 as a possible D gene (6 bases). The germline V and J ends were trimmed by 4 bases and 8 bases, with 24 bases remaining between them. The CDR3 extends over 16 amino acids. Germline values: CDR1 SGHRS, CDR2 YFSETQ. For the CDR3, the DNA is TGCGCCAGCAGCCCACCCTGGGCAGGGACATATAAGGGCTACACCTTC. Its protein is CASSPPWAGTYKGYTF.

The CDR3 DNA reads TGTGCCAGCAGTGATATGACAGGTCCAAACTATGGCTACACCTTC. It codes for CASSDMTGPNYGYTF. The J gene is TRBJ1-2, the V gene TRBV6-1, with D maybe TRBD1 (6 bases). Germline V gene data show CDR1 as MNHNS and CDR2 as SASEGT. This CDR3 has 15 amino acids. Trimming removed 3 bases at V and 2 bases at J, with 13 bases between.

The DNA for the CDR3 is TGTGCCAGTAGGTCCTTCAGCGGGACCACCTACGAGCAGTACTTC. This translates into CASRSFSGTTYEQYF. The V call is TRBV19, the J call TRBJ2-5; 7 bases fit TRBD2. The J call could be wrong; TRBJ2-7 is a better fit for the DNA end. Germline lookup yields CDR1 LNHDA and CDR2 SQIVND (reference sequence). The CDR3 sequence is 15 residues long.

The chain has TRBV27 and TRBJ1-4; 11 nucleotides match TRBD1. Looked up from germline, CDR1 is MNHEY and CDR2 is SMNVEV (reference sequence). The CDR3 spans 12 residues. The V gene end was trimmed by 4 bases and the J gene end by 15 bases; junction bases not matched to a gene: 4. CDR3 coding DNA: TGTGCCAGCAGTTCGGGGACAGGGGGAGTGTTTTTT. Its translation: CASSSGTGGVFF.

CDR3 loop: CASSWLTGTEAFF. The CDR3 DNA is TGTGCCAGCAGTTGGTTGACGGGCACTGAAGCTTTCTTT. This chain links TRBV6-5 with TRBJ1-1, with D unclear. Germline CDR1 reads MNHEY; CDR2 reads SVGAGI. The V gene lost 4 bases and the J gene lost 4 bases, with 10 bases spanning the gap. The CDR3 is made up of 13 amino acids.

Note on this clone: The sample contains more than one DNA sequence encoding this CDR3. The chain has TRBV9 and TRBJ2-1; TRBD2 aligns across 9 bases. CDR3 length: 17 residues. From germline, CDR1 is SGDLS and CDR2 YYNGEE. V was pared by 0 bases and J by 5 bases, with 9 bases of the junction left unmatched. The CDR3 DNA reads TGTGCCAGCAGCGTAGCGGTGGGGCTAGCGGGGAACAATGAGCAGTTCTTC. It yields the protein CASSVAVGLAGNNEQFF.

V is TRBV7-2 and J is TRBJ2-3; maybe TRBD1 (6 bases). Germline CDR1 is SGHTA and CDR2 is FQGNSA. V gave up 8 bases and J gave up 6 bases, with 15 bases separating them. CDR3 length: 13 amino acids. The CDR3 nucleotides are TGTGCCAGCGGAAACAGGGATTTTGATACGCAGTATTTT. Translating gives CASGNRDFDTQYF.

J is TRBJ2-1 and V is TRBV7-2; D is perhaps TRBD2 (7 bases). The CDR3 has 14 residues. Trimming stripped 1 base from V and 13 bases from J, with 17 bases between. Germline lookup yields CDR1 SGHTA and CDR2 FQGNSA. CDR3 region: CASSLGGGGVVQFF. The CDR3 DNA sequence: TGTGCCAGCAGCTTAGGGGGAGGGGGTGTAGTCCAGTTCTTC.

The J gene is TRBJ2-2, the V gene TRBV14; perhaps TRBD2 as D (5 bases). The V and J ends lost 1 base and 0 bases respectively, with 12 bases between them. Germline lookup yields CDR1 SGHDN and CDR2 FVKESK. This CDR3 has 17 residues. The CDR3 reads CASSQGVRGPNTGELFF. CDR3 sequence (DNA): TGTGCCAGCAGCCAAGGGGTCCGCGGGCCGAACACCGGGGAGCTGTTTTTT.

J is TRBJ1-1 and V is TRBV30; 8 bases are a match to TRBD1. The V segment lost 5 bases and the J segment 7 bases; nucleotides outside the gene matches: 3. This CDR3 spans 11 amino acids. The germline V gene has CDR1 GTSNPN and CDR2 SVGIG (reference sequence). The CDR3 loop reads CAWQGASEAFF. The CDR3 DNA is TGTGCCTGGCAGGGGGCAAGTGAAGCTTTCTTT.

The chain combines TRBV19 with TRBJ1-5; perhaps TRBD1 as D (6 bases). The CDR3 has 16 amino acids. V was trimmed by 4 bases and J by 2 bases, leaving 15 bases between them. CDR1 is LNHDA and CDR2 is SQIVND in the germline V gene (reference sequence). The CDR3 DNA is TGTGCCAGTAGTACTTCACCAGGGGTTGGCAATCAGCCCCAGCATTTT. Its translation is CASSTSPGVGNQPQHF. Combining the CDR3 with reference TRBV19 and TRBJ1-5 gives the whole variable domain DGGITQSPKYLFRKEGQNVTLSCEQNLNHDAMYWYRQDPGQGLRLIYYSQIVNDFQKGDIAEGYSVSREKKESFPLTVTSAQKNPTAFYLCASSTSPGVGNQPQHFGDGTRLSIL.

This chain joins TRBV6-1 and TRBJ2-3, with TRBD2 matching over 7 bases. Germline V CDR1 and CDR2: MNHNS, SASEGT. CDR3 length: 15 residues. J gave up 0 bases and V 2 bases, and 2 bases lay outside the gene matches. CDR3 amino acids: CASSETGGSTDTQYF. CDR3 coding DNA: TGTGCCAGCAGTGAAACGGGGGGTAGCACAGATACGCAGTATTTT.

The rearrangement uses TRBV5-1 and TRBJ1-2, with D possibly matching TRBD1 (6 bases). V was clipped by 0 bases and J by 3 bases, with 9 bases between them. Germline assignment: CDR1 SGHRS and CDR2 YFSETQ. The CDR3 loop spans 14 amino acids. The chain's CDR3 is CASSLAAGDYGYTF. The CDR3 region has the DNA TGCGCCAGCAGCTTGGCTGCAGGGGACTATGGCTACACCTTC. Filled out from reference TRBV5-1 and TRBJ1-2, the complete variable domain reads KAGVTQTPRYLIKTRGQQVTLSCSPISGHRSVSWYQQTPGQGLQFLFEYFSETQRNKGNFPGRFSGRQFSNSRSEMNVSTLELGDSALYLCASSLAAGDYGYTFGSGTRLTVV.

The CDR3 DNA is TGTGCCAGCTCCTATGGGGGCGCCGGCTATGGCTACACCTTC. Translating gives CASSYGGAGYGYTF. The chain links TRBV11-3 to TRBJ1-2; a weak D match, TRBD1 (6 bases). Between the trimmed V and J ends, which lost 8 bases and 4 bases, there was a span of 17 bases. There are 14 residues in the CDR3. Germline CDR1 SGHNT, CDR2 YENEEA.

The chain is built from TRBV6-5 and TRBJ1-1; D possibly corresponds to TRBD1 (5 bases). Deletions cut 8 bases from V and 1 base from J, with 14 bases between. Germline loops: CDR1 MNHEY, CDR2 SVGAGI. CDR3 length: 14 residues. The CDR3 DNA reads TGTGCCAGCCTCGCGGGGGACTGGAACACTGAAGCTTTCTTT. Translating it yields CASLAGDWNTEAFF.

The CDR3 DNA sequence: TGCAGCGTCCGGGACAGGGGGCACGGGGAGCTGTTTTTT. This gives the protein CSVRDRGHGELFF. The genes are TRBV29-1 and TRBJ2-2; 12 bases line up with TRBD1. The ends lost 6 bases at V and 7 bases at J; junction bases unmatched: 3. The CDR3 extends over 13 amino acids. Germline V gives CDR1 SQVTM, CDR2 ANQGSEA.

The rearrangement joins TRBV27 to TRBJ2-7, with D perhaps matching TRBD2 (5 bases). In germline, CDR1 is MNHEY, CDR2 SMNVEV (reference sequence). V was trimmed by 3 bases and J by 2 bases, leaving 11 bases between them. This CDR3 is 14 amino acids long. CDR3 nucleotide sequence: TGTGCCAGCAGTTTCGGCGGGTGGACCTACGAGCAGTACTTC. Its protein product is CASSFGGWTYEQYF.

The chain is built from TRBV19 and TRBJ1-3; D unresolved. The CDR3 has 13 amino acids. Trimming cost V 7 bases and J 0 bases, with 7 bases left between them. Germline CDR1 LNHDA, CDR2 SQIVND (reference sequence). The CDR3 reads CASKSHSGNTIYF. The CDR3 bases are TGTGCCAGTAAATCCCACTCTGGAAACACCATATATTTT.

The rearrangement joins TRBV25-1 to TRBJ2-7; 8 bases fit TRBD2. V shed 3 bases, J shed 4 bases, and the junction held 14 bases outside the gene matches. The CDR3 covers 17 residues. Germline assignment: CDR1 MGHDK and CDR2 SYGVNS. This CDR3 is CASSDPGGSGRTYEQYF. The CDR3 DNA is TGTGCCAGCAGTGACCCGGGGGGCAGCGGGAGAACGTACGAGCAGTACTTC.